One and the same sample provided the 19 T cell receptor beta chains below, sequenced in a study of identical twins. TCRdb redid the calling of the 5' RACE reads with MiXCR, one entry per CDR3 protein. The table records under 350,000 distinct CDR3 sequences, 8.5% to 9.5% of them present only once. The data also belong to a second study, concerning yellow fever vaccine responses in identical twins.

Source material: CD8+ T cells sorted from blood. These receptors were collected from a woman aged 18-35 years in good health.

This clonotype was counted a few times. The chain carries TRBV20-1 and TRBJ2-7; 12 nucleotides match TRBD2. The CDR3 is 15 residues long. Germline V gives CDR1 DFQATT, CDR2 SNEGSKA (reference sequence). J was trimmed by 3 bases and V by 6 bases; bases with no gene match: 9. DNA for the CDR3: TGCAGTGCCCCTGGACTAGCGGGGAGCATCTACGAGCAGTACTTC. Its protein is CSAPGLAGSIYEQYF.

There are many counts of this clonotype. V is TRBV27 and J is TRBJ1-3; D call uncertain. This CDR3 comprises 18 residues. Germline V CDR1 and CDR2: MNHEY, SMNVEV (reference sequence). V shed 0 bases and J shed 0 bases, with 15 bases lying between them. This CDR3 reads CASSLSAYDQSSGNTIYF. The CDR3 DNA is TGTGCCAGCAGTTTATCGGCCTATGACCAAAGCTCTGGAAACACCATATATTTT.

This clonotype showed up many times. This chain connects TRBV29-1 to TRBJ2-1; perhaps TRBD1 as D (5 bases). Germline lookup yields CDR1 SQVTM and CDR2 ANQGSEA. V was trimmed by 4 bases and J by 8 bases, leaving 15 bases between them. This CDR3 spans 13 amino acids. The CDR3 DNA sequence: TGCAGCGTTGTGGGGCTCCGGAGTTATGAGCAGTTCTTC. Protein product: CSVVGLRSYEQFF.

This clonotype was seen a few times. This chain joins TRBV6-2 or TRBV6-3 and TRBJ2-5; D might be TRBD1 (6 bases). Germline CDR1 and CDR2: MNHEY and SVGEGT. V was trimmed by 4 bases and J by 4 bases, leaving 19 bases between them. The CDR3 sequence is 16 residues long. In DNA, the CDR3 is TGTGCCAGCAGTTTCGACGGGAACAGGGCGGGAGAGACCCAGTACTTC. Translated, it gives CASSFDGNRAGETQYF.

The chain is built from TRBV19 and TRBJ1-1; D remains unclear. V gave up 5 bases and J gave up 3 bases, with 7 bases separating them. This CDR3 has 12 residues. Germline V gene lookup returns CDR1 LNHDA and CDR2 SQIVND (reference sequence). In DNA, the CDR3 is TGTGCCAGTAGTCAAGCCCACACTGAAGCTTTCTTT. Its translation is CASSQAHTEAFF.

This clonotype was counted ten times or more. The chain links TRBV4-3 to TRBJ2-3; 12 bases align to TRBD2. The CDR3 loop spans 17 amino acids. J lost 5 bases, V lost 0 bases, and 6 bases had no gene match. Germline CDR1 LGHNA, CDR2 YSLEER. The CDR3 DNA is TGCGCCAGCAGCCAAGATCGGACTAGCGGGATGATAGATACGCAGTATTTT. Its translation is CASSQDRTSGMIDTQYF.

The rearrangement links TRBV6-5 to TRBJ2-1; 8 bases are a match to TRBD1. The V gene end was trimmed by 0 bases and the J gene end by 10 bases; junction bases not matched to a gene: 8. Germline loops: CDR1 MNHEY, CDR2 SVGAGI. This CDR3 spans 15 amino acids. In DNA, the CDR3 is TGTGCCAGCAGTTACTCGTGGGACAGGTATCGGGAGCAGTTCTTC. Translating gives CASSYSWDRYREQFF.

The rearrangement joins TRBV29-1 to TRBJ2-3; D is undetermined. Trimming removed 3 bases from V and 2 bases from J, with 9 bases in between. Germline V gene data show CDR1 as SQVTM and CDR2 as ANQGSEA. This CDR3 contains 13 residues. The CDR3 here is CSVDEVPTDTQYF. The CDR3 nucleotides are TGCAGCGTTGACGAAGTGCCCACAGATACGCAGTATTTT.

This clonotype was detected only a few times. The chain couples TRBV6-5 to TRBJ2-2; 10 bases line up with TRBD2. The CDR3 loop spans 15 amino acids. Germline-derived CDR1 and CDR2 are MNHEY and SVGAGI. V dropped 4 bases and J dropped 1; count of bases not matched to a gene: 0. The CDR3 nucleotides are TGTGCCAGCAGTTGGACTAGCGGGAACACCGGGGAGCTGTTTTTT. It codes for CASSWTSGNTGELFF.

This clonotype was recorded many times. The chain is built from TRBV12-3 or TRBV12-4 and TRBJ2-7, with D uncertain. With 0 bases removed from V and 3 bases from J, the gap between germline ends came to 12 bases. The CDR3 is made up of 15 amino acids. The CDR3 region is CASSLAYGYHYEQYF. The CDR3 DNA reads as TGTGCCAGCAGTTTAGCTTACGGGTATCACTACGAGCAGTACTTC.

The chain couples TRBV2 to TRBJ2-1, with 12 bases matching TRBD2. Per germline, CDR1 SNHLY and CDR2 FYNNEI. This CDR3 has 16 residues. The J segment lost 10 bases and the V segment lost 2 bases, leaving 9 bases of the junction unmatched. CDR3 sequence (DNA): TGTGCCAGCAGTGAAATGTCTAGCGGGGGGGCCAGGGAGCAGTTCTTC. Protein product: CASSEMSSGGAREQFF.

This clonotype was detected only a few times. This CDR3 is CASSLTAGQAGELFF. CDR3 sequence (DNA): TGTGCCAGCAGTTTAACGGCAGGTCAGGCCGGGGAGCTGTTTTTT. V gene TRBV28 combines with J gene TRBJ2-2; the D is unclear. CDR1 MDHEN and CDR2 SYDVKM come from the germline V gene. Trimming shortened V by 2 bases and J by 6 bases, and 13 bases separated the two germline ends. The CDR3 covers 15 residues.

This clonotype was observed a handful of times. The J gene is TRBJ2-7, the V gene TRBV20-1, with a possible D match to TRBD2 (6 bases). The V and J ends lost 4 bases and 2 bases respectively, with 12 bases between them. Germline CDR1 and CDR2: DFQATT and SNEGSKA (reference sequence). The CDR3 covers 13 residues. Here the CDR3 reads CSATRELAYEQYF. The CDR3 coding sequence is TGCAGTGCTACGCGGGAATTAGCCTACGAGCAGTACTTC.

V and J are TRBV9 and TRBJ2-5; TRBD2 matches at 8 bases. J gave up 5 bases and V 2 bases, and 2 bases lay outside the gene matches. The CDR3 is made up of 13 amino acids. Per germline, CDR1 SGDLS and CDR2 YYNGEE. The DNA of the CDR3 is TGTGCCAGCAGCGTGGAGCGGGGGGAGACCCAGTACTTC. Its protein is CASSVERGETQYF.

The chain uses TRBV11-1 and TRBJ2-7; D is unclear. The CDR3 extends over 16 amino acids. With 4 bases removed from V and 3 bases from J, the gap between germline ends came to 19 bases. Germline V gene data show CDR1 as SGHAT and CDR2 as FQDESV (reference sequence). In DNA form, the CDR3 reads TGTGCCAGCAGCTCCTTCCCCGGGTCGACCCTCTACGAGCAGTACTTC. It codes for CASSSFPGSTLYEQYF.

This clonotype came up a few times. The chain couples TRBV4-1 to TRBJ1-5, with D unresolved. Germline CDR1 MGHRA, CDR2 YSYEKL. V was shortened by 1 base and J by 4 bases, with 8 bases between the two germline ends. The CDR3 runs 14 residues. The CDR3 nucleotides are TGCGCCAGCAGCCAAGTGGCTGCGAATCAGCCCCAGCATTTT. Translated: CASSQVAANQPQHF.

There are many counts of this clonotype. The CDR3 sequence is CASSQSRGIEYEQYF. Here the CDR3 DNA reads TGCGCCAGCAGCCAATCCCGGGGTATTGAGTACGAGCAGTACTTC. The chain couples TRBV4-3 to TRBJ2-7; tentatively, D is TRBD2 (5 bases). The CDR3 sequence is 15 residues long. The germline V gene has CDR1 LGHNA and CDR2 YSLEER. Trimming took off 2 bases at V and 4 bases at J, with 15 bases between the two ends.

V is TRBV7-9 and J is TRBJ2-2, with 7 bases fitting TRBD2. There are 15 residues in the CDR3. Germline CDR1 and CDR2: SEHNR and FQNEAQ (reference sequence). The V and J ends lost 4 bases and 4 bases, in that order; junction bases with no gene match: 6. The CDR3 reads CASSYVTSPTGELFF. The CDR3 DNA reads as TGTGCCAGCAGCTACGTGACTAGCCCCACCGGGGAGCTGTTTTTT.

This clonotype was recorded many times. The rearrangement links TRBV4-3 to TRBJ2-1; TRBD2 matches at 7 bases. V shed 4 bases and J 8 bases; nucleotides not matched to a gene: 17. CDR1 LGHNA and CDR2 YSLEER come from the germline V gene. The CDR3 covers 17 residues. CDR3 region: CASSLKSWGEGRDEQFF. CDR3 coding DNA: TGCGCCAGCAGCCTCAAATCTTGGGGGGAGGGCCGGGATGAGCAGTTCTTC.